This TCR beta chain was documented in a study of radiotherapy plus CTLA-4 blockade in lung cancer. The study, taken as a whole, reports: Peripheral blood showed expansion of tumor-derived TCR clones after radiotherapy and ipilimumab.

Concerning this clone itself: What it recognizes is unknown.

The J segment lost 3 bases and the V segment lost 1 base, leaving 16 bases of the junction unmatched. Germline V gene data show CDR1 as SNHLY and CDR2 as FYNNEI. This CDR3 is built from 19 residues. Measured with immunoSEQ multiplex PCR; TCRdb has only the in-frame clones, and not every one. The data show roughly 100,000 clones, approximately 87% seen once. The TCR originated in a human donor with non-small cell lung cancer that progressed on radiotherapy plus ipilimumab. Some clones in this sample may be carry-over from other donors' samples. The chain recombines TRBV2 with TRBJ2-5, with TRBD1 identical over 8 bases. Sequences were derived from peripheral blood, sampled from a patient treated with radiotherapy plus ipilimumab. The CDR3 protein is CASSEDPRQGLGGKETQYF. The CDR3 DNA is TGTGCCAGCAGTGAAGATCCGAGACAGGGGCTGGGCGGGAAAGAGACCCAGTACTTC.